The clone carrying this T cell receptor (beta chain) was seen repeatedly, ten times or more. These data belong to a study of T cells in Graves' hyperthyroidism and ophthalmopathy. Across the study: Prior to any treatment, at the point of initial diagnosis, peripheral blood was collected.

Using RNA transcripts as the source, TCR beta CDR3 regions were amplified. TCR CDR3 underwent first-round RT-PCR with the HTBI primer set. TCRdb re-analysed the multiplex PCR reads in MiXCR, keeping a single row per CDR3 protein. In the table there are about 640,000 distinct CDR3 sequences, under 25% of which are singletons. Ophthalmopathy patients all had a Clinical Activity Score of at least 3, a NOSPECS grade of at least 4 and disease under 3 months old. The sequenced sample consisted of blood. This receptor was identified in a man in his thirties or forties with Graves' ophthalmopathy.

The CDR3 DNA sequence: TGTGCCAGCAGTTACGGGGCAGGGGAGGGCTACGAGCAGTACTTC. This encodes CASSYGAGEGYEQYF. This chain joins TRBV6-5 and TRBJ2-7, with D maybe TRBD2 (7 bases). Germline CDR1 reads MNHEY; CDR2 reads SVGAGI. This CDR3 is built from 15 residues. The germline V and J ends were trimmed by 2 bases and 3 bases, with 14 bases remaining between them.